This TCR beta chain is drawn from a study of CD8 T cells in Susac syndrome. Findings of the study overall: The study's TCR sequencing and HLA analysis drew on a certain number of individuals. That number was acknowledged as relatively small.

The CDR3 runs to 16 residues. The ends lost 6 bases at V and 6 bases at J; junction bases unmatched: 19. The germline V gene has CDR1 DFQATT and CDR2 SNEGSKA (reference sequence). RNA was extracted with the RNeasy kit, and a quantity of roughly 0.5 to 1 ug was reverse transcribed using random hexamers. An immunoSEQ multiplex PCR amplified TCR beta CDR3 over 54 Vbeta and 13 Jbeta. TCRdb recomputed calls from the immunoSEQ multiplex PCR reads with MiXCR, one row per CDR3 protein. The sample records some 100,000 distinct CDR3 sequences, 85% to 95% being singletons. Blood CD8+ and CD4+ T cells underwent high-throughput TCR beta sequencing. TEMRA cells were FACS-enriched and CD8+ and CD4+ T cells negatively isolated. Of note for this clonotype: What it recognizes is unknown.

Sequenced input: CD4+ T cells from PBMCs. V and J are TRBV20-1 and TRBJ1-2, with 7 bases aligning to TRBD1. This TCR derives from a human donor with multiple sclerosis. The CDR3 DNA is TGCAGTGCCCCGACAGGGCATCAATTCGGGGACGATGGCTACACCTTC. It translates to CSAPTGHQFGDDGYTF.